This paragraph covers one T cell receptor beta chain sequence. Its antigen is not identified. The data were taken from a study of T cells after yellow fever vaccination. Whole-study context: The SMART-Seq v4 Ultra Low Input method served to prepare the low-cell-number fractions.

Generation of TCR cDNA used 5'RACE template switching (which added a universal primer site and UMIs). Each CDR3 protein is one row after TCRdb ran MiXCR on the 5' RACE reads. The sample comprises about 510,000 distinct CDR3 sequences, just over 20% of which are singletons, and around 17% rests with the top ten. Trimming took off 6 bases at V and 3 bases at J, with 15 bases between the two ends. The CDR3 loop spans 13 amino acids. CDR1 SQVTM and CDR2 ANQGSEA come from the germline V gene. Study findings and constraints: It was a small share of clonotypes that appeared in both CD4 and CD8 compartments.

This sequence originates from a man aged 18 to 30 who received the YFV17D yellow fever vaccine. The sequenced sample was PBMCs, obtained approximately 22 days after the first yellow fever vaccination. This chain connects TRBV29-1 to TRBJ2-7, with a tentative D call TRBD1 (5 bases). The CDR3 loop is CSVRTADNYEQYF. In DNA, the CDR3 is TGCAGCGTAAGGACGGCGGACAACTACGAGCAGTACTTC.